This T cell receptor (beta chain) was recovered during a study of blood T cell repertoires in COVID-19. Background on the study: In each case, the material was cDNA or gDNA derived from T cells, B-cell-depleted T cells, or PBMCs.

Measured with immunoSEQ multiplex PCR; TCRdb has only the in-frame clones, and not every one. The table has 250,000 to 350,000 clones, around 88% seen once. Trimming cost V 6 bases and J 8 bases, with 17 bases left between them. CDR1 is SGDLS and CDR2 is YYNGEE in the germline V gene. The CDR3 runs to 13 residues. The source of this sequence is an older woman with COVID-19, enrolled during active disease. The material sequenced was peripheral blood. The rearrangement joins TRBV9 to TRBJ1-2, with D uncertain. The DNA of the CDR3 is TGTGCCAGCACGCGGAACGAATTTAGGGGCTACACCTTC. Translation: CASTRNEFRGYTF.